A single sample gave rise to the 26 T cell receptor beta chains below, sequenced in a study of tissue T cells after allogeneic stem cell transplantation. Clones were sequenced by immunoSEQ multiplex PCR, and TCRdb holds only the in-frame ones, with some missing. The sample lists approximately 22,000 clones, roughly 72% occurring once. The sequenced sample was spleen. The receptors shown here come from a female BALB/c mouse in good health. These mice share the MHC haplotype H2-d.

With regard to this clone: The genes are named according to mouse. The read is 1 residue too short to cover the CDR3 end, so that end is filled in from the germline J gene. The genes are TRBV19 and TRBJ1-3; 7 bases agree with TRBD1. Losses at the gene ends were 4 bases for V and 4 bases for J; bases not matched to a gene: 11. The CDR3 loop spans 16 amino acids. Germline-derived CDR1 and CDR2 are FNHDT and SITEND (reference sequence). CDR3 bases read: TGTGCCAGCAGTTCCCGACAGGGAAAGGGAGGAAATACGCTCTAT. Its translation is CASSSRQGKGGNTLY. The complete CDR3 protein is CASSSRQGKGGNTLYF.

Note on this clone: Gene names and germline refer to mouse. The read stops 1 residue short of the end of the CDR3; the missing end is completed from the germline J gene. The chain employs TRBV13-2 and TRBJ2-7; 11 bases align to TRBD2. There are 14 residues in the CDR3. The V gene's germline CDR1 is NNHNN and CDR2 SYGAGS (reference sequence). V was clipped by 0 bases and J by 5 bases; unmatched bases: 1. CDR3 residues: CASGDGLGGDEQYF. CDR3 DNA, as far as it was read: TGTGCCAGCGGTGATGGACTGGGGGGGGATGAACAGTAC.

With regard to this clone: Gene names follow the mouse nomenclature. The CDR3 end is not reached by the read, which stops 1 residue before it; the germline J gene fills it in. The chain combines TRBV13-3 with TRBJ2-3; D is unresolved. Germline V gene sequence: CDR1 NNHDY, CDR2 SYVADS. V lost 4 bases and J 0 bases, leaving 9 bases between the germline ends. The CDR3 loop spans 14 amino acids. CDR3 in amino acids: CASSPPSSAETLYF. Partial CDR3 DNA: TGTGCCAGCAGTCCCCCCTCTAGTGCAGAAACGCTGTAT.

Of note for this clone: The genes and germline here are from mouse. The read is 1 residue too short to cover the CDR3 end, so that end is filled in from the germline J gene. The sample holds other DNA sequences that translate to the same CDR3. The chain has TRBV13-3 and TRBJ2-7, with TRBD2 matching over 9 bases. This CDR3 comprises 13 residues. Trimming removed 2 bases from V and 4 bases from J; junction bases left unmatched: 1. The germline V gene encodes CDR1 NNHDY and CDR2 SYVADS. This chain's CDR3 is CASSDWGGYEQYF. The CDR3 DNA, read in part, is TGTGCCAGCAGTGACTGGGGGGGATATGAACAGTAC.

With respect to this clone: Gene names refer to mouse genes. The read stops 1 residue short of the end of the CDR3; the missing end is completed from the germline J gene. This chain connects TRBV5 to TRBJ2-1, with D perhaps matching TRBD2 (6 bases). V lost 0 bases and J lost 1, with 10 bases in between. The CDR3 sequence is 16 residues long. CDR1 LGHNA and CDR2 YNLKQL come from the germline V gene (reference sequence). This CDR3 is CASSQDGGMNYAEQFF. The DNA read from the CDR3 is TGTGCCAGCAGCCAAGACGGGGGGATGAACTATGCTGAGCAGTTC.

As to this clone: Compared with germline, one end of the junction differs, possibly owing to a read error. Genes and germline are mouse. Read coverage stops 1 residue before the CDR3 terminus; the germline J gene supplies the remainder. This chain links TRBV4 with TRBJ2-3, with 12 bases identical to TRBD2. The V gene's germline CDR1 is LGHDT and CDR2 YNNKQL (reference sequence). The CDR3 length is 15 residues. The CDR3 sequence: CASSQDWGGAETLYF. The part of the CDR3 DNA that was read is TGTGCCAGCAGCCAAGACTGGGGGGGCGCAGAAACGCTGTAT.

About this clone itself: All gene names here are mouse names. Read coverage stops 1 residue before the CDR3 terminus; the germline J gene supplies the remainder. This chain links TRBV29 with TRBJ2-5, with 10 bases identical to TRBD1. CDR3 size: 15 residues. Trimming removed 5 bases from V and 5 bases from J; junction bases left unmatched: 7. Germline values: CDR1 MSHET, CDR2 SYDVDS. The sequenced CDR3 bases are TGTGCTAGCAGTCCCGGGACAGGGGAAGGAGACACCCAGTAC. Translating gives CASSPGTGEGDTQY. The whole CDR3 reads CASSPGTGEGDTQYF.

A remark on this clone: Here the gene names and germline are mouse. Read coverage stops 1 residue before the CDR3 terminus; the germline J gene supplies the remainder. V is TRBV3 and J is TRBJ2-1; TRBD2 might be the D (7 bases). Germline V gene sequence: CDR1 SNHLY, CDR2 FYNGKV (reference sequence). V was clipped by 6 bases and J by 3 bases, with 9 bases between them. The CDR3 is 13 amino acids. The CDR3: CASRRGAYAEQFF. Incomplete CDR3 DNA: TGTGCCAGCAGGAGGGGGGCCTATGCTGAGCAGTTC.

This clone has just a few counts. The gene names here belong to mouse. Partial CDR3 DNA: TGTGCCAGCGGTGATGCCCCAAAAAATACGCTCTAT. Amino acid sequence: CASGDAPKNTLY. The entire CDR3 protein reads CASGDAPKNTLYF. The genes are TRBV13-2 and TRBJ1-3, with D uncertain. The read falls 1 residue short of the CDR3 end, and the missing part is taken from the germline J gene. Germline CDR1 NNHNN, CDR2 SYGAGS (reference sequence). With 0 bases removed from V and 6 bases from J, the gap between germline ends came to 7 bases. The length of the CDR3 is 13 residues.

In regard to this clone: Each gene name is a mouse one. The read ends 1 residue early relative to the CDR3; the germline J gene fills the gap. The chain uses TRBV20 and TRBJ2-5; 8 bases fit TRBD1. Per germline, CDR1 GFQATS and CDR2 STVNSAI. V gave up 1 base and J gave up 6 bases; unmatched junction bases: 3. The CDR3 totals 13 residues. The CDR3 bases that were read are TGTGGTGCTAGGGTGACAGGGGAGGACACCCAGTAC. Translated, it gives CGARVTGEDTQY. The full CDR3 protein is CGARVTGEDTQYF.

A note on this clone: Mouse germline and gene names are used. The CDR3 is cut off 1 residue early in the read; its end comes from the germline J gene. The rearrangement joins TRBV31 to TRBJ2-4, with D maybe TRBD1 (5 bases). V lost 3 bases and J lost 4, with 11 bases in between. Germline-derived CDR1 and CDR2 are GKSSPN and SITVG. The CDR3 runs 13 residues. The sequenced part of the CDR3 DNA is TGTGCCTGGAGGGGAGTGGACAAAAACACCTTGTAC. Amino acids: CAWRGVDKNTLY. The entire CDR3 reads CAWRGVDKNTLYF. The whole variable domain, filled in from reference TRBV31 and TRBJ2-4, reads AQTIHQWPVAEIKAVGSPLSLGCTIKGKSSPNLYWYWQATGGTLQQLFYSITVGQVESVVQLNLSASRPKDDQFILSTEKLLLSHSGFYLCAWRGVDKNTLYFGAGTRLSVL.

Worth noting for this clone: These gene names are mouse names. The read finishes 1 residue shy of the CDR3 end, and the germline J gene is used to complete it. This chain links TRBV19 with TRBJ1-2, with a weak D call TRBD1 (6 bases). V lost 5 bases and J 1 base, leaving 12 bases between the germline ends. The CDR3 consists of 14 residues. The germline gives CDR1 FNHDT, CDR2 SITEND (reference sequence). The CDR3 bases that were read are TGTGCCAGCAGCTCCGGGACAAAAAACTCCGACTACACC. It specifies CASSSGTKNSDYT. The whole CDR3 sequence is CASSSGTKNSDYTF.

A word on this clone: Mouse names are used for the genes. The read falls 1 residue short of the CDR3 end, and the missing part is taken from the germline J gene. Other DNA sequences in the same sample also yield this CDR3. The chain has TRBV13-2 and TRBJ2-7; the D gene is possibly TRBD1 (6 bases). CDR1 is NNHNN and CDR2 is SYGAGS in the germline V gene (reference sequence). This CDR3 has 10 amino acids. V gave up 5 bases and J gave up 6 bases, with 6 bases separating them. The CDR3 protein is CASGTGEQYF. Incomplete CDR3 DNA: TGTGCCAGCGGGACAGGTGAACAGTAC.

With regard to this clone: Each gene name is a mouse one. The CDR3 loop is CASGDVDRASDYTF. The DNA read from the CDR3 is TGTGCCAGCGGTGATGTGGACAGGGCCTCCGACTACACC. The rearrangement links TRBV13-2 to TRBJ1-2, with 8 bases fitting TRBD1. The read halts 1 residue ahead of the CDR3 end, with the missing end drawn from the germline J gene. Germline V gene data show CDR1 as NNHNN and CDR2 as SYGAGS (reference sequence). J lost 4 bases, V lost 0 bases, and 2 bases had no gene match. The CDR3 is made up of 14 amino acids.

In regard to this clone: Genes and germline come from the mouse. The read stops 1 residue short of the end of the CDR3; the missing end is completed from the germline J gene. The gene calls are TRBV14 and TRBJ1-1; a possible D gene is TRBD1 (6 bases). The CDR3 consists of 11 residues. V lost 2 bases and J lost 10, with 9 bases in between. Germline assignment: CDR1 SGHDT and CDR2 FRDEAV. Partial CDR3 DNA: TGTGCCAGCAGTTTAGGGGGACCAGTCTTC. It encodes CASSLGGPVF. In full, the CDR3 is CASSLGGPVFF.

As for this clone: Gene and germline names: mouse. The read ends 1 residue before the CDR3 terminus; that terminus is restored from the germline J gene. The chain carries TRBV5 and TRBJ2-7; D perhaps matches TRBD1 (5 bases). V dropped 1 base and J dropped 0 bases, with 13 bases sitting between them. The length of the CDR3 is 16 residues. Germline assignment: CDR1 LGHNA and CDR2 YNLKQL (reference sequence). The DNA read from the CDR3 is TGTGCCAGCAGCCAAGCCCCCGGACAAAGCTCCTATGAACAGTAC. The encoded protein is CASSQAPGQSSYEQY. The CDR3, in full, reads CASSQAPGQSSYEQYF.

This clone turned up a few times. Any gene name here is a mouse gene name. The sequenced fragment ends 1 residue before the CDR3 boundary, so the rest is inferred from the germline J gene. The V call is TRBV29, the J call TRBJ2-7, with D possibly matching TRBD2 (6 bases). In germline, CDR1 is MSHET, CDR2 SYDVDS. The V end lost 8 bases, the J end lost 1 base, and 12 bases lay between the germline ends. CDR3 size: 13 residues. This CDR3 is CASPRDSSYEQYF. Partial CDR3 DNA: TGTGCTAGCCCCCGGGACTCATCCTATGAACAGTAC.

On this clone itself: Gene labels here are mouse ones. The read halts 1 residue ahead of the CDR3 end, with the missing end drawn from the germline J gene. This chain uses TRBV1 with TRBJ1-4; D call uncertain. Trimming removed 1 base at V and 2 bases at J, with 5 bases between. CDR3 length: 14 amino acids. CDR1 is NSQYPW and CDR2 is LRSPGD in the germline V gene (reference sequence). CDR3 DNA (partial): TGCACCTGCAGTGCAGTCGGATCCAACGAAAGATTATTT. This sequence encodes CTCSAVGSNERLF. The whole CDR3 sequence is CTCSAVGSNERLFF.

With respect to this clone: Each gene name is a mouse one. The observed sequence ends 1 residue before the CDR3 terminus, with the missing tail filled in from the germline J gene. The genes are TRBV2 and TRBJ2-3; 14 bases agree with TRBD2. J was trimmed by 1 base and V by 4 bases; bases with no gene match: 4. This CDR3 is built from 17 residues. CDR1 and CDR2 from the germline V gene are LGHNA and YSYQKL. The CDR3 protein is CASSRDWGGAGAETLYF. The DNA read from the CDR3 is TGTGCCAGCAGCCGGGACTGGGGGGGCGCGGGTGCAGAAACGCTGTAT.

Details on this clone: Gene names denote mouse genes. The chain's CDR3 is CASSKGQGPNERLFF. The covered CDR3 bases are TGTGCCAGCAGCAAGGGACAGGGGCCCAACGAAAGATTATTT. The rearrangement links TRBV4 to TRBJ1-4, with 10 bases aligning to TRBD1. The CDR3 is cut off 1 residue early in the read; its end comes from the germline J gene. Trimming cost V 5 bases and J 3 bases; bases outside gene matches: 3. The CDR3 is 15 residues long. Germline V gene data show CDR1 as LGHDT and CDR2 as YNNKQL (reference sequence).

Only one count was recorded for this clone. Mouse gene names apply. The CDR3 goes on 1 residue after the read ends, and that part is filled in from the germline J gene. The chain couples TRBV13-2 to TRBJ2-5; D could derive from TRBD1 or TRBD2 (6 bases each). Per the germline V gene, CDR1 is NNHNN and CDR2 is SYGAGS (reference sequence). CDR3 size: 14 residues. V was shortened by 5 bases and J by 0 bases, with 10 bases between the two germline ends. The chain's CDR3 is CASGKGGNQDTQYF. CDR3 bases read: TGTGCCAGCGGCAAGGGGGGAAACCAAGACACCCAGTAC.

In regard to this clone: The gene names here belong to mouse. The read comes to an end 1 residue before the CDR3 does, leaving the germline J gene to fill in the end. The chain links TRBV5 to TRBJ1-4; 10 nucleotides line up with TRBD1. From germline, CDR1 is LGHNA and CDR2 YNLKQL (reference sequence). V lost 3 bases and J lost 3; bases outside the gene matches: 4. There are 16 residues in the CDR3. CDR3 region: CASSQPGQGANERLFF. CDR3 DNA (partial): TGTGCCAGCAGCCAGCCCGGACAGGGGGCCAACGAAAGATTATTT.

In regard to this clone: Gene names are the mouse ones. The read finishes 1 residue shy of the CDR3 end, and the germline J gene is used to complete it. The rearrangement joins TRBV13-1 to TRBJ2-1; 10 bases match TRBD2. V dropped 3 bases and J dropped 0; count of bases not matched to a gene: 3. The CDR3 sequence is 16 residues long. The germline CDR1 and CDR2 sequences are NSHNY and SYGAGN. The covered CDR3 bases are TGTGCCAGCAGTGGCGGGACTGGGGTTAACTATGCTGAGCAGTTC. Encoded protein: CASSGGTGVNYAEQF. The whole CDR3 sequence reads CASSGGTGVNYAEQFF.

A remark on this clone: Any gene name here is a mouse gene name. The read gets to within 1 residue of the CDR3 end, and the germline J gene fills in the rest. V usage is TRBV20 and J usage is TRBJ2-7; 8 bases match TRBD2. J gave up 6 bases and V 2 bases, and 6 bases lay outside the gene matches. Germline V gene lookup returns CDR1 GFQATS and CDR2 STVNSAI. The CDR3 has 13 residues. The CDR3 sequence is CGARWGGALEQYF. The DNA read from the CDR3 is TGTGGTGCTAGGTGGGGGGGGGCGCTTGAACAGTAC.

With regard to this clone: Gene names are the mouse ones. The CDR3 extends 1 residue past the end of the read, so its final part is completed from the germline J gene. V usage is TRBV13-1 and J usage is TRBJ2-1; TRBD1 might be the D (6 bases). V dropped 3 bases and J dropped 4 bases, with 11 bases sitting between them. Germline V CDR1 and CDR2: NSHNY, SYGAGN. The CDR3 contains 14 residues. The CDR3 region is CASSVQGRYAEQFF. CDR3 DNA (partial): TGTGCCAGCAGTGTTCAGGGGAGATATGCTGAGCAGTTC.

Remarks on this clone: These gene names are mouse names. The read halts 1 residue ahead of the CDR3 end, with the missing end drawn from the germline J gene. The gene calls are TRBV13-1 and TRBJ1-3; 7 bases match TRBD1. The junction had 4 bases not matched to a gene; V was cut back by 4 bases and J by 0 bases. This CDR3 contains 15 residues. Germline V gene sequence: CDR1 NSHNY, CDR2 SYGAGN. The CDR3 is CASSHRGPSGNTLYF. The covered CDR3 bases are TGTGCCAGCAGTCACAGGGGCCCTTCTGGAAATACGCTCTAT.